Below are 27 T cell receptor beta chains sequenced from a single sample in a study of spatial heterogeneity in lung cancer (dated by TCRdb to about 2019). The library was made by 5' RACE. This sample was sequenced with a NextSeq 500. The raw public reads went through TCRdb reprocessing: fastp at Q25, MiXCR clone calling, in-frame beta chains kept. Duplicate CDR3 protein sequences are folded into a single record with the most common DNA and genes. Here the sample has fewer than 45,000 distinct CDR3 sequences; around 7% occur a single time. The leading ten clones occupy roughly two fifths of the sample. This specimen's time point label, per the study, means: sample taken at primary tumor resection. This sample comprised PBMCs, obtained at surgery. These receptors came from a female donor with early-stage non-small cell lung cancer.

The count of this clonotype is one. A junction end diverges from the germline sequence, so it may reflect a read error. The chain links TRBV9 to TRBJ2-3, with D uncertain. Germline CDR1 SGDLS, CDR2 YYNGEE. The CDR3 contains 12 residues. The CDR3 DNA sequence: TGTGTCAGCAGCGTTGTTTTGGGTACGCAGTATTTT. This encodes CVSSVVLGTQYF.

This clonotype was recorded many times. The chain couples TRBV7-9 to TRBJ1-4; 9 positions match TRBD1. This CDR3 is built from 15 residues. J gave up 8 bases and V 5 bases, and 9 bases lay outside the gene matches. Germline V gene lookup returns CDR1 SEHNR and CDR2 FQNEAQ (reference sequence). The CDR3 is CASSNQDRGGEKLFF. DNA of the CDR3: TGTGCCAGCAGCAACCAGGACAGGGGAGGAGAAAAACTGTTTTTT.

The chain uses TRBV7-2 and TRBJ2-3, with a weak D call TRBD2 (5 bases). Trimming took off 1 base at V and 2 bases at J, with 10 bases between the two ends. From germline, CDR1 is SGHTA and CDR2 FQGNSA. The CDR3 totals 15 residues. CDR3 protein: CASSLVATITDTQYF. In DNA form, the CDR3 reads TGTGCCAGCAGCTTAGTTGCGACTATCACAGATACGCAGTATTTT.

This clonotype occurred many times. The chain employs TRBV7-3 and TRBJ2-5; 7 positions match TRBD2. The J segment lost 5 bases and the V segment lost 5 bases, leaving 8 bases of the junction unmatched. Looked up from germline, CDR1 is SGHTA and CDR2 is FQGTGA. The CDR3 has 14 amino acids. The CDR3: CASSPHGGGETQYF. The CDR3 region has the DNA TGTGCCAGCAGCCCTCACGGCGGGGGTGAGACCCAGTACTTC. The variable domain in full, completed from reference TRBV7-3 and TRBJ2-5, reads GAGVSQTPSNKVTEKGKYVELRCDPISGHTALYWYRQSLGQGPEFLIYFQGTGAADDSGLPNDRFFAVRPEGSVSTLKIQRTERGDSAVYLCASSPHGGGETQYFGPGTRLLVL.

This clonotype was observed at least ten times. This CDR3 reads CASSPRYGETQYF. CDR3 DNA: TGTGCCAGCAGTCCCCGCTATGGGGAGACCCAGTACTTC. The chain has TRBV12-3 or TRBV12-4 and TRBJ2-5, with unresolved D. The CDR3 has 13 amino acids. V shed 5 bases and J shed 5 bases, with 12 bases lying between them.

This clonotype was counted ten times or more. CDR3 in DNA: TGTGCCAGTAGTATGGGCAGGAGCTCTGGGGCCAACGTCCTGACTTTC. Its protein product is CASSMGRSSGANVLTF. The chain combines TRBV19 with TRBJ2-6; D not resolved. Trimming shortened V by 3 bases and J by 0 bases, and 9 bases separated the two germline ends. CDR3 length: 16 amino acids. CDR1 and CDR2 (germline): LNHDA, SQIVND (reference sequence).

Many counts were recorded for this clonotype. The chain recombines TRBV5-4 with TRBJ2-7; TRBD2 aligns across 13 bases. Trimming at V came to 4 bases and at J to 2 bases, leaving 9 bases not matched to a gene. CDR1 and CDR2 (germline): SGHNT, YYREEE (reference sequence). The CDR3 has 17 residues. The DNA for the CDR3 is TGTGCCAGCAGCAACGGACTAGCGGGGGCTCGTACCTACGAGCAGTACTTC. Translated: CASSNGLAGARTYEQYF.

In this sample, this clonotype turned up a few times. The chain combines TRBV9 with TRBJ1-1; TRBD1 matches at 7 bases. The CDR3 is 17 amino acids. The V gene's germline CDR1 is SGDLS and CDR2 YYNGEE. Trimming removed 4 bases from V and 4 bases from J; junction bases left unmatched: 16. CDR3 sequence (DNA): TGTGCCAGCAGCTATATTCGAGGAGGGACAGACCTCACTGAAGCTTTCTTT. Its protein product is CASSYIRGGTDLTEAFF.

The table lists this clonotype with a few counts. CDR3 sequence: CSAVGTSRSTDTQYF. The DNA of the CDR3 is TGCAGTGCGGTCGGGACTAGCCGTAGCACAGATACGCAGTATTTT. The rearrangement links TRBV20-1 to TRBJ2-3; 9 nucleotides agree with TRBD2. Germline values: CDR1 DFQATT, CDR2 SNEGSKA (reference sequence). The CDR3 runs 15 residues. V was pared by 6 bases and J by 0 bases, with 7 bases of the junction left unmatched.

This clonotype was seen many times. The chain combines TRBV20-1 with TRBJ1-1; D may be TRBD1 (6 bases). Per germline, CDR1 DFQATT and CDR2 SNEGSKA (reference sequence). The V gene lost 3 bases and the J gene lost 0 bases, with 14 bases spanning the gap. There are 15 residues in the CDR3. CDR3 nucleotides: TGCAGTGCTAGTAGACCGGGACAAGTGAACACTGAAGCTTTCTTT. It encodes CSASRPGQVNTEAFF.

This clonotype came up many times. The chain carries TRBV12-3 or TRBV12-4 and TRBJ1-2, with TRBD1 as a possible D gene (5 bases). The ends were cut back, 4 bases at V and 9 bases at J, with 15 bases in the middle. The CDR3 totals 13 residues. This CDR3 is CASSSGRRPSYTF. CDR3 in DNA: TGTGCCAGCAGTTCGGGACGCCGGCCGAGCTACACCTTC.

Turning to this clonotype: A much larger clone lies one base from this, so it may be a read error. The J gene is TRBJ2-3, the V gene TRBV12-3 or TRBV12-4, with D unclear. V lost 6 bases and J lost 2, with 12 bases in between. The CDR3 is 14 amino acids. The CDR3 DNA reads TGTGCCAGCAGCCTCATCGTCCCCACAGATACGCAGTATTTT. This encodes CASSLIVPTDTQYF.

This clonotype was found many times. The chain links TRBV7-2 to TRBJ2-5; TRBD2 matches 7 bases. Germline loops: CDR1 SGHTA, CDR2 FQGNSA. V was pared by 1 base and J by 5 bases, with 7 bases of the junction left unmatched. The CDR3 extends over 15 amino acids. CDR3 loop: CASSLVVTSRETQYF. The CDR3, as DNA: TGTGCCAGCAGCTTAGTCGTGACTAGCAGGGAGACCCAGTACTTC.

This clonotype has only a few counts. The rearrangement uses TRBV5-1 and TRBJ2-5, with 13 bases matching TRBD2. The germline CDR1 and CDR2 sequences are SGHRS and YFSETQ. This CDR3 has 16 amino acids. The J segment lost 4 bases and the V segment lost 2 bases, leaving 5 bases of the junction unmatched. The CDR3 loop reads CASSFTSGGARETQYF. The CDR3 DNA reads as TGCGCCAGCAGCTTCACTAGCGGGGGGGCCAGAGAGACCCAGTACTTC.

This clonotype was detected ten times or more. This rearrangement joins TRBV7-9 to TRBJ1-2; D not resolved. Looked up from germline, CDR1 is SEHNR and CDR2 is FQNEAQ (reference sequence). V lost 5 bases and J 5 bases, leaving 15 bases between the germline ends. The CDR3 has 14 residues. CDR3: CASSPVPVKYGYTF. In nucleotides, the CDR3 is TGTGCCAGCAGCCCGGTTCCGGTTAAGTATGGCTACACCTTC.

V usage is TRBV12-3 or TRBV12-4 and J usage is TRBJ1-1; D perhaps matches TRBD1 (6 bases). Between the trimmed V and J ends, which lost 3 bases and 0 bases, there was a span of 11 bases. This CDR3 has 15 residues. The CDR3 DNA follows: TGTGCCAGCAGTTTCGGTGACAGGATGAACACTGAAGCTTTCTTT. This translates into CASSFGDRMNTEAFF.

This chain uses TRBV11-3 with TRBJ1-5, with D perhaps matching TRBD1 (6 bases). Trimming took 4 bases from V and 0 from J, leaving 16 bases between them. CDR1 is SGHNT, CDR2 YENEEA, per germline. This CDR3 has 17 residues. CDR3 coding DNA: TGTGCCAGCAGCTGGGGGCGGGGGCCCGATAGCAATCAGCCCCAGCATTTT. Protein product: CASSWGRGPDSNQPQHF.

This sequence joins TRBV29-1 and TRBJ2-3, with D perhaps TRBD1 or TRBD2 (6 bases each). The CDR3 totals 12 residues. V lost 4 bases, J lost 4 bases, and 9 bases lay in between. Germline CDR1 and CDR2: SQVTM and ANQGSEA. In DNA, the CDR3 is TGCAGCGTTGCCGGGGGCTCAGATACGCAGTATTTT. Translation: CSVAGGSDTQYF.

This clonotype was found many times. The CDR3, as DNA: TGTGCCAGTAGAAGAGAGGACAGGTCTAGGCAGCCCCAGCATTTT. Residues: CASRREDRSRQPQHF. The V call is TRBV6-2 or TRBV6-3, the J call TRBJ1-5; 7 nucleotides line up with TRBD1. The CDR3 runs to 15 residues. The germline V gene encodes CDR1 MNHEY and CDR2 SVGEGT. The V segment lost 9 bases and the J segment 7 bases; nucleotides outside the gene matches: 15.

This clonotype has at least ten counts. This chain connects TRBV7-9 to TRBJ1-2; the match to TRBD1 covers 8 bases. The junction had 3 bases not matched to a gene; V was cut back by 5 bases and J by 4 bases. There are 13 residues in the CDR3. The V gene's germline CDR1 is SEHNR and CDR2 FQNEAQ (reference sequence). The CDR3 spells CASSLDRVYGYTF. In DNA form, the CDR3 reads TGTGCCAGCAGCCTGGACAGGGTCTATGGCTACACCTTC.

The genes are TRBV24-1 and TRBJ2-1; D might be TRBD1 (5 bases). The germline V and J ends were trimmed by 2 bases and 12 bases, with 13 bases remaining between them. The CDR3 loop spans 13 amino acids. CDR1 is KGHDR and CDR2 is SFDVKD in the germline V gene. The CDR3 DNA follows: TGTGCCACCAGTGATTCCAGGGATTTCGGGCAGTTCTTC. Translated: CATSDSRDFGQFF.

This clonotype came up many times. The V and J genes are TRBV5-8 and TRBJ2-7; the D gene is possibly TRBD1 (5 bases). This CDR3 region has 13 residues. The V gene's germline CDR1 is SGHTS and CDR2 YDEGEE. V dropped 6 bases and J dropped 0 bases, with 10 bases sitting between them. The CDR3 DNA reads TGTGCCAGCACAACAGGCAACTCCTACGAGCAGTACTTC. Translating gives CASTTGNSYEQYF.

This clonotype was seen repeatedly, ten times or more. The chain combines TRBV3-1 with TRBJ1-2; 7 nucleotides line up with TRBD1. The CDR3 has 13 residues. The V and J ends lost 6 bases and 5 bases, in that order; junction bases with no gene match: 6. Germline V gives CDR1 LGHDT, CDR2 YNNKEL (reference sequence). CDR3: CASRGQPSYGYTF. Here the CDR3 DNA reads TGTGCCAGCAGGGGACAGCCCTCGTATGGCTACACCTTC.

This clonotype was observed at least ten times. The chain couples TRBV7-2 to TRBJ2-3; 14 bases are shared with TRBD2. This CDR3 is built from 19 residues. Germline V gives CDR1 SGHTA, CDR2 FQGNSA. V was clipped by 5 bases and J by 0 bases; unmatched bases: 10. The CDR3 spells CASSAPRTSGGLSTDTQYF. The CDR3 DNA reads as TGTGCCAGCAGCGCTCCTAGGACTAGCGGGGGGCTAAGCACAGATACGCAGTATTTT.

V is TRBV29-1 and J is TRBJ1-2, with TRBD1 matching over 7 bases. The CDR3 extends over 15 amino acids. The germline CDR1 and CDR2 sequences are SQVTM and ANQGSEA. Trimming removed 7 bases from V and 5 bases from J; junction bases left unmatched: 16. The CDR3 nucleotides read TGCAGCGCCGGGGGACAGACCATCGATGGGTATGGCTACACCTTC. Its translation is CSAGGQTIDGYGYTF.

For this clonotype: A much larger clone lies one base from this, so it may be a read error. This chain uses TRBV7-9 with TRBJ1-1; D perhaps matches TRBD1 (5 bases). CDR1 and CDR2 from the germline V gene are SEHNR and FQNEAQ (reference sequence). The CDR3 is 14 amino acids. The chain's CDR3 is CASSWTQGGTVAFF. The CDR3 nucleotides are TGTGCCAGCAGTTGGACCCAGGGCGGGACTGTAGCTTTCTTT.

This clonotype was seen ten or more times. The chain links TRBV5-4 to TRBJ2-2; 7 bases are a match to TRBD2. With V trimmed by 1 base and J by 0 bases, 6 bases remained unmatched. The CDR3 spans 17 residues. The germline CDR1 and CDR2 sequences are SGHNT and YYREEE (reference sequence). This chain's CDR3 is CASSLRSGTTNTGELFF. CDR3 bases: TGTGCCAGCAGCTTGAGGTCCGGGACTACGAACACCGGGGAGCTGTTTTTT.